This TCR beta chain was captured in a study of blood T cell repertoires in COVID-19 (dated by TCRdb to 2020 to 2021). For the study in its entirety: Collaborator samples came from the United States, Italy and Spain and covered acute and convalescent phases of COVID-19. Subjects who had been exposed to COVID-19, were actively infected with it, or had recovered from it provided the deeply sampled blood TCRbeta repertoires that made up the dataset. The prospective study material was composed of cDNA or gDNA derived from T cells, B-cell-depleted T cells, or PBMCs. Where available, HLA class I and class II types were taken from metadata supplied by the sample provider and were not determined by assay-based typing. Samples came from the ongoing ImmuneRACE study (first 160 participants) plus 1,254 subjects from 6 global collaborators. The repertoires were made available in a free public database intended to serve as a resource for research on the immune response to SARS-CoV-2. Sample metadata almost always included a de-identified subject ID, COVID-19 status, age in years and sex. Results and caveats for the whole study, not just this receptor: The quantity of clinical and demographic metadata differed by source and by participant and was supplied without curation.

TCRbeta CDR3 regions were amplified from genomic DNA using the immunoSEQ Assay, a bias-controlled multiplex PCR. For the original study's pipeline: Within the assay, amplification of reference gene primers was used to estimate how many nucleated cells each sample contained. Sequence reads were collapsed and filtered to measure the absolute abundance of every unique TCRbeta CDR3 rearrangement. For each sample, productive Simpson clonality was calculated as the square root of Simpson's diversity index over productive rearrangements. Drawn from immuneACCESS, this table holds only the in-frame rearrangements with V and J called that TCRdb kept. Clones are partly lost; checked studies trace under half to an unresolved V gene and leave the rest unexplained. That table gives V, J and clone size, and the DNA gave D and trimming. The table for this sample lists roughly 170,000 clones; about 80% of them were counted only once. The biggest ten clones account for around 7% of the sample.

Notes on this clone: It has no known antigen specificity. The sample holds no much larger clone one base away, and base qualities are not on file.

The collaborating institutions used their own protocols to collect whole blood in K2EDTA tubes. Collaborator samples were shipped for TCRbeta analysis as frozen whole blood, isolated PBMCs, or DNA extracted from either sample type. Including the terminal cysteine and phenylalanine, the CDR3 comprises 15 residues. Solely the CDR3 DNA is kept, with 45 bases framed from the first base. From the germline V gene, CDR1 is SGDLS and CDR2 is YYNGEE. V has 3 bases trimmed and J has 1 base trimmed; junction bases matching no gene number 4. The TCR originated in a human donor in a cohort sampled during active COVID-19. The sequence joins TRBV9 to TRBJ2-3; 8 middle bases align to TRBD2. The sequenced material came from peripheral blood. The CDR3 protein sequence reads: CASSASGLGTDTQYF. The bases read TGTGCCAGCAGCGCCTCGGGACTAGGCACAGATACGCAGTATTTT.